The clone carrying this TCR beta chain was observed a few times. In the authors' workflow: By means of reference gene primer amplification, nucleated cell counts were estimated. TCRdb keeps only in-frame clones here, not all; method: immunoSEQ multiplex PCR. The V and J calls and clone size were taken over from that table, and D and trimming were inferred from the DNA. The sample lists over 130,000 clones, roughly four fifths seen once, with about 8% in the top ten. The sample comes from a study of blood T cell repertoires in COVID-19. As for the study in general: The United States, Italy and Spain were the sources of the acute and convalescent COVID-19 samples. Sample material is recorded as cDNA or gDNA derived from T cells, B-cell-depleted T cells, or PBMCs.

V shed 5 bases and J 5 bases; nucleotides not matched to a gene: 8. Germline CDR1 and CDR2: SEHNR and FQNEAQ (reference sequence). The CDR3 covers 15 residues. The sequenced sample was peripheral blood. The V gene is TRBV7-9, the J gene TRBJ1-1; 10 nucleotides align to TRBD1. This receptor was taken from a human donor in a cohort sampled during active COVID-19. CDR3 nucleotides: TGTGCCAGCAGCCCATTCGACAGGGGGCGGACTGAAGCTTTCTTT. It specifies CASSPFDRGRTEAFF.